Shown below are 10 T cell receptor beta chains from a single sample sequenced in a study of a mutant IDH1 vaccine in newly diagnosed glioma. No antigen has been assigned to these receptors. The time point: week 23, last vaccination. Vaccination comprised doses that each held 300 ug of mutant IDH1 20-mer peptide, plus topical imiquimod. The assay was immunoSEQ multiplex PCR, and TCRdb's table has in-frame clones only and misses some. The sample has about 60,000 clones; 84% are singletons. This sample comprised PBMCs, obtained from a glioma patient whose treatment included an IDH1 peptide vaccine. The receptors were sampled from a man younger than 35 with glioma.

The chain couples TRBV7-2 to TRBJ1-2; 8 positions agree with TRBD1. The CDR3 loop spans 15 amino acids. The germline V gene has CDR1 SGHTA and CDR2 FQGNSA. The J segment lost 2 bases and the V segment lost 4 bases, leaving 6 bases of the junction unmatched. CDR3 nucleotide sequence: TGTGCCAGCAGCTCGCCGGGACAGGTCAACTATGGCTACACCTTC. Translating gives CASSSPGQVNYGYTF. Full variable domain (remainder filled in from reference TRBV7-2 and TRBJ1-2): GAGVSQSPSNKVTEKGKDVELRCDPISGHTALYWYRQSLGQGLEFLIYFQGNSAPDKSGLPSDRFSAERTGGSVSTLTIQRTQQEDSAVYLCASSSPGQVNYGYTFGSGTRLTVV.

The chain is built from TRBV5-1 and TRBJ1-1; no firm D call. The V gene's germline CDR1 is SGHRS and CDR2 YFSETQ. Trimming left V 1 base short and J 0 bases short, with 7 bases between. The CDR3 covers 14 residues. CDR3 protein: CASSLRQMNTEAFF. Written as DNA, the CDR3 is TGCGCCAGCAGCTTGAGGCAGATGAACACTGAAGCTTTCTTT.

This clone is a singleton in its sample. The rearrangement links TRBV27 to TRBJ2-7, with no clear D. CDR1 and CDR2 from the germline V gene are MNHEY and SMNVEV (reference sequence). This CDR3 is 15 amino acids long. V lost 3 bases to trimming and J lost 5 bases, with 17 bases between them. The CDR3 sequence: CASSFRTRQPHEQYF. The CDR3 DNA sequence: TGTGCCAGCAGTTTTAGGACGCGTCAACCCCACGAGCAGTACTTC.

J is TRBJ2-7 and V is TRBV29-1; 8 nucleotides align to TRBD2. The germline V gene has CDR1 SQVTM and CDR2 ANQGSEA. The V segment lost 8 bases and the J segment 1 base; nucleotides outside the gene matches: 13. This CDR3 spans 15 amino acids. The CDR3 here is CSCGVGSGTSYEQYF. The CDR3 DNA is TGCAGCTGTGGAGTTGGTAGCGGGACGTCCTACGAGCAGTACTTC.

This chain connects TRBV5-1 to TRBJ2-7; weak D call: TRBD2 (6 bases). V dropped 2 bases and J dropped 2 bases, with 11 bases sitting between them. The germline CDR1 and CDR2 sequences are SGHRS and YFSETQ. The CDR3 length is 14 residues. The CDR3 here is CASSLGRTTYEQYF. In DNA, the CDR3 is TGCGCCAGCAGCTTAGGCAGGACTACCTACGAGCAGTACTTC.

This clone was seen at least ten times. V and J are TRBV7-9 and TRBJ1-4; 7 bases are shared with TRBD1. The germline V gene encodes CDR1 SEHNR and CDR2 FQNEAQ (reference sequence). The CDR3 totals 15 residues. Unmatched junction bases numbered 3, after V lost 1 base and J lost 4 bases. The CDR3 is CASSLGSGGNEKLFF. The CDR3 DNA reads as TGTGCCAGCAGCTTAGGGTCAGGGGGTAATGAAAAACTGTTTTTT.

This clone has a handful of counts. This chain links TRBV30 with TRBJ1-5; TRBD1 matches at 8 bases. J lost 4 bases, V lost 2 bases, and 4 bases had no gene match. CDR1 and CDR2 from the germline V gene are GTSNPN and SVGIG (reference sequence). This CDR3 spans 14 amino acids. The CDR3: CAWSLTGGNQPQHF. The CDR3 DNA follows: TGTGCCTGGAGTCTTACAGGGGGGAATCAGCCCCAGCATTTT.

This clone was counted a single time. The chain is built from TRBV6-5 and TRBJ1-5; TRBD1 matches 7 bases. CDR1 MNHEY and CDR2 SVGAGI come from the germline V gene. This CDR3 is 15 amino acids long. Trimming took 6 bases from V and 4 from J; bases not matched to a gene: 9. The chain's CDR3 is CASRGRGKGNQPQHF. The CDR3 nucleotides read TGTGCCAGCAGAGGCAGGGGGAAAGGAAATCAGCCCCAGCATTTT.

The chain has TRBV4-3 and TRBJ1-2, with D maybe TRBD1 (5 bases). Trimming left V 2 bases short and J 8 bases short, with 12 bases between. There are 13 residues in the CDR3. CDR1 LGHNA and CDR2 YSLEER come from the germline V gene. In DNA, the CDR3 is TGCGCCAGCAGCCAATCTGACAGCTCCGGCTACACCTTC. This codes for CASSQSDSSGYTF.

There are a few counts of this clone. The chain uses TRBV28 and TRBJ1-5, with 7 bases that match TRBD1. V lost 5 bases, J lost 3 bases, and 10 bases stayed unmatched. The CDR3 is made up of 16 amino acids. Germline CDR1 and CDR2: MDHEN and SYDVKM. In nucleotides, the CDR3 is TGTGCCAGCAGTCCGATGACAGGGACTTACAATCAGCCCCAGCATTTT. Translated, it gives CASSPMTGTYNQPQHF.